There are a few counts of the clone carrying this T cell receptor beta chain. The data were obtained in a study of regulatory T cells in long-lasting Graves disease. Time point: persistent/refractory GD, antithyroid drugs over 5 years with positive TRAb. PBMCs were the source of the RNA used for TCR sequencing. The V end lost 8 bases, the J end lost 2 bases, and 15 bases lay between the germline ends. This CDR3 has 14 amino acids. Germline CDR1 and CDR2: LNHNV and YYDKDF (reference sequence). Building the TCR beta libraries relied on iRepertoire HTBI primers, and CDR3 regions underwent Arm-PCR. TCRdb called the multiplex PCR reads again in MiXCR, with one record for every CDR3 protein. There are 420,000 or so distinct CDR3 sequences in the sample; 23% occur only once, and roughly 28% lies in the top ten.

The clonotype originates from a female donor with Graves disease. The sample consisted of peripheral blood mononuclear cells (PBMCs), taken when the disease was refractory, from a patient treated with antithyroid drugs. The rearrangement uses TRBV15 and TRBJ1-1; TRBD1 is a possible D gene (5 bases). CDR3 coding DNA: TGTGCCACCGGTGGGACGGGAGTTAACACTGAAGCTTTCTTT. It codes for CATGGTGVNTEAFF.